This paragraph reports one TCR beta chain. Its antigen is as yet unknown. These data come from a study of T cell responses to AZD1222 COVID-19 vaccine. Assay: immunoSEQ multiplex PCR; the TCRdb copy retains only in-frame clones and omits some. The repertoire holds about 110,000 clones, with around 82% as singletons. Study results and limitations: Most donors were white British, females outnumbered males, and clonal diversity was possibly underestimated.

CDR1 and CDR2 from the germline V gene are LNHDA and SQIVND (reference sequence). V shed 0 bases and J 8 bases; nucleotides not matched to a gene: 4. This CDR3 is 15 amino acids long. The V gene is TRBV19, the J gene TRBJ1-6; the match to TRBD1 covers 7 bases. Material: peripheral blood, obtained on day 0 of AZD1222 vaccination. The receptor comes from an adult in good health. CDR3 protein: CASSIEGGAHSPLHF. The CDR3 DNA sequence: TGTGCCAGTAGTATAGAAGGGGGCGCGCATTCACCCCTCCACTTT.